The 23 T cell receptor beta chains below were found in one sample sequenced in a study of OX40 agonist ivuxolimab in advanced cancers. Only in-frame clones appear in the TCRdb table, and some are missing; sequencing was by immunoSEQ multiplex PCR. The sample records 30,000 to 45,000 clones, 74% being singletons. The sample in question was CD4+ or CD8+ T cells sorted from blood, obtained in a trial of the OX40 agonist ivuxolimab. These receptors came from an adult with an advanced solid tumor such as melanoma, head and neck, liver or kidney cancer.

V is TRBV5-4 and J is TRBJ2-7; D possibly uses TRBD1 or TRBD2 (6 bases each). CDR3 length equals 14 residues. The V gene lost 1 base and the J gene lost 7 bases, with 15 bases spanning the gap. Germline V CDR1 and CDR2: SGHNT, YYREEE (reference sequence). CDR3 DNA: TGTGCCAGCAGCTTGATGGAGGGGGTGAGGGAGCAGTACTTC. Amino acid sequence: CASSLMEGVREQYF.

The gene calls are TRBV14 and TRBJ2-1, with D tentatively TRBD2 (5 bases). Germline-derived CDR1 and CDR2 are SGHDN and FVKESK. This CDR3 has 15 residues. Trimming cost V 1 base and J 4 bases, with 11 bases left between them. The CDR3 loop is CASSQVRGTYNEQFF. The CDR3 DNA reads TGTGCCAGCAGCCAAGTACGGGGAACGTACAATGAGCAGTTCTTC.

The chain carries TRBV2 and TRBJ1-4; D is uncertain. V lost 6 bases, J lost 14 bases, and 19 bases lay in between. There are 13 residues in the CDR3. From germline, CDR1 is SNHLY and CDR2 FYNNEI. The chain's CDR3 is CASRREARARLFF. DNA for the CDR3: TGTGCCAGCAGGAGGGAGGCAAGGGCTCGTCTGTTTTTT.

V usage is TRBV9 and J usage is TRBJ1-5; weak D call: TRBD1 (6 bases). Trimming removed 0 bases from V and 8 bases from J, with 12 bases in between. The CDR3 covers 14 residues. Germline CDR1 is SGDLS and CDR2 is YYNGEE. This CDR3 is CASSVGAGEEPQHF. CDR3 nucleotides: TGTGCCAGCAGCGTAGGGGCAGGGGAAGAGCCCCAGCATTTT.

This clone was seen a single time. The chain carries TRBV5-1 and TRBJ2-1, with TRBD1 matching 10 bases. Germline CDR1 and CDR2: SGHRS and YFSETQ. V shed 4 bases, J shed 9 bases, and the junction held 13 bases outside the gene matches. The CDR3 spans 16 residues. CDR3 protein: CASSPEWTGGNGEQFF. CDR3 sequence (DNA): TGCGCCAGCAGCCCCGAGTGGACAGGGGGAAATGGTGAGCAGTTCTTC. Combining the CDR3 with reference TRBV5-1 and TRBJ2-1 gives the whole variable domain KAGVTQTPRYLIKTRGQQVTLSCSPISGHRSVSWYQQTPGQGLQFLFEYFSETQRNKGNFPGRFSGRQFSNSRSEMNVSTLELGDSALYLCASSPEWTGGNGEQFFGPGTRLTVL.

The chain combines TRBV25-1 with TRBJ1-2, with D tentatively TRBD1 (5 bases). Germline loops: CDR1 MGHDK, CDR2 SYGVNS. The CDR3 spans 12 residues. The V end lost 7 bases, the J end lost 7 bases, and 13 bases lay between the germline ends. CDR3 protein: CASTGGPGGYTF. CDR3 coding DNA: TGTGCCAGCACGGGGGGACCAGGTGGCTACACCTTC.

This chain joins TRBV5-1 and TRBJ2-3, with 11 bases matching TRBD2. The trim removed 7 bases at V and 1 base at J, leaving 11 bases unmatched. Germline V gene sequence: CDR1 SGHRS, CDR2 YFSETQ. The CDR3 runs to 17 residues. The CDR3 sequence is CASHRLAGGPRTDTQYF. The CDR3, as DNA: TGCGCCAGCCACCGATTAGCGGGGGGGCCCCGCACAGATACGCAGTATTTT. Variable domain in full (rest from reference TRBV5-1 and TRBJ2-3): KAGVTQTPRYLIKTRGQQVTLSCSPISGHRSVSWYQQTPGQGLQFLFEYFSETQRNKGNFPGRFSGRQFSNSRSEMNVSTLELGDSALYLCASHRLAGGPRTDTQYFGPGTRLTVL.

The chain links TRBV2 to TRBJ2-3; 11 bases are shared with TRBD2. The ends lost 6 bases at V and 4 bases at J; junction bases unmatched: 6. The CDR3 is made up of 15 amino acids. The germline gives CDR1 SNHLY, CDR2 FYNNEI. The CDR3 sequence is CASRPTSGGPDTQYF. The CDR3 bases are TGTGCCAGCAGGCCCACTAGCGGGGGTCCAGATACGCAGTATTTT.

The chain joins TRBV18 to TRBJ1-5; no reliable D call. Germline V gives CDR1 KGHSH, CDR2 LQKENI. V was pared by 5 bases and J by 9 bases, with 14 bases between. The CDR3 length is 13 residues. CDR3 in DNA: TGTGCCAGCTCAAACGCCCAGACGATGCCCCAGCATTTT. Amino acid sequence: CASSNAQTMPQHF.

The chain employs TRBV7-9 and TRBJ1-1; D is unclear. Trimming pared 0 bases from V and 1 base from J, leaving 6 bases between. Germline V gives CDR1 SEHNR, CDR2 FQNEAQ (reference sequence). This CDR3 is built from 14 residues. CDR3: CASSLAWGNTEAFF. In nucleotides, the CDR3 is TGTGCCAGCAGCTTAGCTTGGGGGAACACTGAAGCTTTCTTT.

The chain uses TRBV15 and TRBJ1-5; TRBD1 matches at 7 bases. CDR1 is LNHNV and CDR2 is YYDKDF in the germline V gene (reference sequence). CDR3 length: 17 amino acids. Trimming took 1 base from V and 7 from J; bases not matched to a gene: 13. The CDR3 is CATSRVLPGAGGQPQHF. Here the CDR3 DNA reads TGTGCCACCAGCAGAGTATTACCCGGGGCAGGGGGGCAGCCCCAGCATTTT.

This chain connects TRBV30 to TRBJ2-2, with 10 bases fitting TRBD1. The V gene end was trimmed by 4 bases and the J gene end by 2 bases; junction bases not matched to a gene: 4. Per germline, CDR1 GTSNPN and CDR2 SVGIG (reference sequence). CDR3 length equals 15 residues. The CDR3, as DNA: TGTGCCTGGAAGCGGGACAGGGGTAACACCGGGGAGCTGTTTTTT. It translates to CAWKRDRGNTGELFF.

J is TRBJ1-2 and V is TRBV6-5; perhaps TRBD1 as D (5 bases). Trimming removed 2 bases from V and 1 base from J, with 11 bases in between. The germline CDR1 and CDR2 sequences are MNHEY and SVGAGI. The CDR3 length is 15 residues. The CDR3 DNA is TGTGCCAGCAGTTACGACCCGGACATTAACTATGGCTACACCTTC. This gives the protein CASSYDPDINYGYTF.

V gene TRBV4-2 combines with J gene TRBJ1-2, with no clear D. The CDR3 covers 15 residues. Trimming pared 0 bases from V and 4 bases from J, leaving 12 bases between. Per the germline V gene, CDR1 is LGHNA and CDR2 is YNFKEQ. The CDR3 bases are TGTGCCAGCAGCCAAGATGCGGAGAAACTCTATGGCTACACCTTC. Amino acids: CASSQDAEKLYGYTF.

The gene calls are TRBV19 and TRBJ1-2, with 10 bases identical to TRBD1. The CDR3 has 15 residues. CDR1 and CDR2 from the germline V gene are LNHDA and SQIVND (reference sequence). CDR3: CDPSRGTGDFYGYTF. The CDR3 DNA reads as TGTGACCCTTCGAGGGGGACAGGGGATTTCTATGGCTACACCTTC.

The CDR3 reads CASSLGFGRRGSSYNEQFF. The CDR3, as DNA: TGTGCCAGCAGCTTAGGTTTCGGTAGGCGGGGGAGCTCCTACAATGAGCAGTTCTTC. V usage is TRBV11-2 and J usage is TRBJ2-1, with TRBD2 identical over 7 bases. Germline values: CDR1 SGHAT, CDR2 FQNNGV. The CDR3 contains 19 residues. V dropped 1 base and J dropped 0; count of bases not matched to a gene: 12.

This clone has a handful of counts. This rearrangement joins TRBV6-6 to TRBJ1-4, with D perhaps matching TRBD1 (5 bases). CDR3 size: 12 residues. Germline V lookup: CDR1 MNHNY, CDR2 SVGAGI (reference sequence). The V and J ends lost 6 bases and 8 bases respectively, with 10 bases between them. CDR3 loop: CASRGAAEKLFF. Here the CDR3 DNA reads TGTGCCAGCAGAGGGGCGGCCGAAAAACTGTTTTTT.

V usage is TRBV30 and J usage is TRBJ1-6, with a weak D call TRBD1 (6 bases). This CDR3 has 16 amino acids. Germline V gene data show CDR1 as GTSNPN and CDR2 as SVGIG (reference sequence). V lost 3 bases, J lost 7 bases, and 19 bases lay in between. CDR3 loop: CAWRAAGGARNSPLHF. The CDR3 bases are TGTGCCTGGAGGGCCGCGGGGGGCGCCCGGAATTCACCCCTCCACTTT.

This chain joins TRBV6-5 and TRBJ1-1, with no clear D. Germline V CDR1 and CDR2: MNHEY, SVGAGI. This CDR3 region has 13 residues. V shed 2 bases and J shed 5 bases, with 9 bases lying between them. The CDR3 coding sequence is TGTGCCAGCAGTTACAGGGAAAGGACTGAAGCTTTCTTT. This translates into CASSYRERTEAFF.

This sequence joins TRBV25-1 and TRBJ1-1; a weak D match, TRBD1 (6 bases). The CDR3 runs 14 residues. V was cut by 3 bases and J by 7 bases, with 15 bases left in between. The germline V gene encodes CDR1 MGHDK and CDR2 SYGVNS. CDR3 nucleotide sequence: TGTGCCAGCAGTGACCCCAGGGGCGCGGGTGAAGCTTTCTTT. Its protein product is CASSDPRGAGEAFF.

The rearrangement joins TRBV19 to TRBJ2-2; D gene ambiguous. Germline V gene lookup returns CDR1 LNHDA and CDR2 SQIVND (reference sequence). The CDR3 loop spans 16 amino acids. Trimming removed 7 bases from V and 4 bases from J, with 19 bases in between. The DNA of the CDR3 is TGTGCCAGTAACCGCCCCACAGAGCGTCGCACCGGGGAGCTGTTTTTT. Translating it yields CASNRPTERRTGELFF.

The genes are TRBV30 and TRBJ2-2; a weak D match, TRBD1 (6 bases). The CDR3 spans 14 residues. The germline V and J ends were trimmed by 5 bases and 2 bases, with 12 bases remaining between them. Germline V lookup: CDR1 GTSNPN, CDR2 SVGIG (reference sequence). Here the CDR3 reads CAWPGQSNTGELFF. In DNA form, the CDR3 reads TGTGCCTGGCCCGGACAGAGTAACACCGGGGAGCTGTTTTTT.

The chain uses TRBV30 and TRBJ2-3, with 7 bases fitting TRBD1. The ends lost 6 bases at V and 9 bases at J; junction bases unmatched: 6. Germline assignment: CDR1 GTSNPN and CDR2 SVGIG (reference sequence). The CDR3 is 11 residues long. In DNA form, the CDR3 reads TGTGCCTGCCGGACAGGCAGAACGCAGTATTTT. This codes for CACRTGRTQYF.